The 24 T cell receptor beta chains reported below all come from one sample, sequenced in a study of shared clonotypes between healthy human individuals. Profiled with immunoSEQ multiplex PCR; TCRdb holds only in-frame clones, not every one. The sample records about 1.1 million clones, 75% to 80% being singletons. The sequenced sample was memory CD4+ T cells from PBMCs. Subset specified: CD45RA-negative fraction. The origin of the receptors is a young man in good health. Some clones in this sample may be carry-over from other donors' samples.

This chain connects TRBV5-8 to TRBJ2-5, with 9 bases aligning to TRBD1. V was pared by 5 bases and J by 5 bases, with 4 bases of the junction left unmatched. Germline lookup yields CDR1 SGHTS and CDR2 YDEGEE. CDR3 length: 13 residues. CDR3 in DNA: TGTGCCAGCAGGGGACAGGGAGCTGAGACCCAGTACTTC. Its translation: CASRGQGAETQYF.

CDR3 DNA: TGTGCCAGCGGGGAGATGGGCTATGGCTACACCTTC. Translated: CASGEMGYGYTF. The rearrangement joins TRBV6-1 to TRBJ1-2; D not resolved. V was trimmed by 8 bases and J by 4 bases, leaving 11 bases between them. Germline assignment: CDR1 MNHNS and CDR2 SASEGT. The CDR3 runs 12 residues.

This clone was detected a few times. The rearrangement links TRBV7-8 to TRBJ1-5; no clear D. Per the germline V gene, CDR1 is SGHVS and CDR2 is FQNEAQ. Trimming stripped 5 bases from V and 9 bases from J, with 11 bases between. CDR3 size: 12 residues. CDR3: CASSSRVGPQHF. CDR3 DNA sequence: TGTGCCAGCAGCAGTCGGGTCGGGCCCCAGCATTTT.

The chain carries TRBV10-3 and TRBJ2-7; no reliable D call. Trimming pared 3 bases from V and 2 bases from J, leaving 11 bases between. CDR3 size: 14 residues. Germline CDR1 reads ENHRY; CDR2 reads SYGVKD. The CDR3 DNA follows: TGTGCCATCAGTGACGGCGGCAGGACCTACGAGCAGTACTTC. It specifies CAISDGGRTYEQYF.

The chain has TRBV28 and TRBJ2-7; TRBD2 agrees at 9 bases. The CDR3 totals 16 residues. The germline V gene encodes CDR1 MDHEN and CDR2 SYDVKM. V was pared by 6 bases and J by 4 bases, with 13 bases of the junction left unmatched. The CDR3 DNA reads as TGTGCCAGCAGCCTAGGAGGTAGCGGGAGATTGTACGAGCAGTACTTC. Its translation is CASSLGGSGRLYEQYF.

Comments on this clone: The same CDR3 is also encoded by other DNA sequences in this sample. This rearrangement joins TRBV7-2 to TRBJ2-1; 13 nucleotides align to TRBD2. J was trimmed by 6 bases and V by 1 base; bases with no gene match: 0. The CDR3 spans 15 residues. Germline V CDR1 and CDR2: SGHTA, FQGNSA. This CDR3 reads CASSLGTSGSNEQFF. The CDR3 nucleotides are TGTGCCAGCAGCTTAGGGACTAGCGGGAGCAATGAGCAGTTCTTC.

This rearrangement joins TRBV11-2 to TRBJ2-1; D is undetermined. CDR3 length: 14 residues. CDR1 is SGHAT, CDR2 FQNNGV, per germline. V was pared by 1 base and J by 4 bases, with 8 bases between. This CDR3 reads CASSLGRSYNEQFF. CDR3 nucleotide sequence: TGTGCCAGCAGCTTAGGGCGGAGTTACAATGAGCAGTTCTTC.

This clone occurred a few times. The chain uses TRBV27 and TRBJ2-5; the match to TRBD1 covers 7 bases. Losses at the gene ends were 5 bases for V and 2 bases for J; bases not matched to a gene: 8. CDR1 and CDR2 (germline): MNHEY, SMNVEV (reference sequence). This CDR3 region has 15 residues. The CDR3 reads CASSTGDRRQETQYF. In DNA, the CDR3 is TGTGCCAGCAGTACAGGGGACAGAAGGCAAGAGACCCAGTACTTC.

Regarding this clone: Additional DNA sequences in this sample encode the identical CDR3. This chain uses TRBV28 with TRBJ2-7, with D possibly TRBD2 on 5 matching bases. The V and J ends lost 2 bases and 3 bases respectively, with 11 bases between them. CDR1 MDHEN and CDR2 SYDVKM come from the germline V gene. This CDR3 has 14 amino acids. The DNA of the CDR3 is TGTGCCAGCAGTTTAGGTGGGAGCATCTACGAGCAGTACTTC. It specifies CASSLGGSIYEQYF.

The chain combines TRBV21-1 with TRBJ1-2; TRBD1 is taken as the D call from the table, unchecked against the DNA. TRBV21-1 is termed a pseudogene. This CDR3 region has 14 residues. The CDR3 DNA reads TGTGCCAGCAGCAGTACAGGACAGAACTATGGCTACACCTTC. Translating gives CASSSTGQNYGYTF.

For this clone: Other DNA sequences from this sample encode an identical CDR3 as well. The gene calls are TRBV15 and TRBJ2-2; perhaps TRBD1 as D (8 bases). Germline V gene lookup returns CDR1 LNHNV and CDR2 YYDKDF (reference sequence). This CDR3 has 16 amino acids. The germline V and J ends were trimmed by 2 bases and 4 bases, with 14 bases remaining between them. The CDR3 DNA is TGTGCCACCAGCAGAACAACAGGGGGGGGCACCGGGGAGCTGTTTTTT. Its protein is CATSRTTGGGTGELFF.

J is TRBJ1-5 and V is TRBV5-4; 9 nucleotides line up with TRBD1. There are 15 residues in the CDR3. CDR1 SGHNT and CDR2 YYREEE come from the germline V gene (reference sequence). Losses at the gene ends were 4 bases for V and 3 bases for J; bases not matched to a gene: 5. The CDR3 here is CASSVGTGTNQPQHF. DNA for the CDR3: TGTGCCAGCAGCGTCGGGACAGGGACCAATCAGCCCCAGCATTTT.

V and J are TRBV5-4 and TRBJ1-2; 7 bases match TRBD1. The V and J ends lost 6 bases and 3 bases, in that order; junction bases with no gene match: 8. The germline V gene encodes CDR1 SGHNT and CDR2 YYREEE (reference sequence). This CDR3 has 14 residues. DNA for the CDR3: TGTGCCAGCACTCCCGGGACAGTGGACTATGGCTACACCTTC. Protein product: CASTPGTVDYGYTF.

This clone was seen a few times. CDR3 region: CASSSLNRGDEQYF. CDR3 DNA sequence: TGTGCCAGCAGCTCACTAAACAGGGGGGACGAGCAGTACTTC. The chain has TRBV9 and TRBJ2-7; 8 bases line up with TRBD1. V dropped 4 bases and J dropped 5; count of bases not matched to a gene: 8. The CDR3 is 14 amino acids. The germline gives CDR1 SGDLS, CDR2 YYNGEE.

The chain is built from TRBV5-4 and TRBJ1-2, with 8 nucleotides matching TRBD1. Unmatched junction bases numbered 4, after V lost 4 bases and J lost 2 bases. This CDR3 comprises 14 residues. The germline CDR1 and CDR2 sequences are SGHNT and YYREEE (reference sequence). The CDR3: CASSRPGGNYGYTF. The CDR3 bases are TGTGCCAGCAGCCGACCAGGGGGCAACTATGGCTACACCTTC.

V gene TRBV29-1 combines with J gene TRBJ1-1, with TRBD1 as a possible D gene (5 bases). The CDR3 runs 14 residues. V was trimmed by 6 bases and J by 4 bases, leaving 18 bases between them. Germline assignment: CDR1 SQVTM and CDR2 ANQGSEA. As DNA, the CDR3 is TGCAGCGTCGTGAATTGGGCTGGGGGCACTGAAGCTTTCTTT. This sequence encodes CSVVNWAGGTEAFF.

A remark on this clone: Other DNA sequences of this sample code for an identical CDR3. The J gene is TRBJ2-2, the V gene TRBV28, with D unresolved. Germline CDR1 and CDR2: MDHEN and SYDVKM. CDR3 length equals 12 residues. Trimming pared 3 bases from V and 4 bases from J, leaving 3 bases between. The CDR3 region has the DNA TGTGCCAGCAGTTTGTCCACCGGGGAGCTGTTTTTT. Residues: CASSLSTGELFF. The variable domain in full, with the rest retrieved from reference TRBV28 and TRBJ2-2, is DVKVTQSSRYLVKRTGEKVFLECVQDMDHENMFWYRQDPGLGLRLIYFSYDVKMKEKGDIPEGYSVSREKKERFSLILESASTNQTSMYLCASSLSTGELFFGEGSRLTVL.

This clone was detected only a few times. Other nucleotide sequences in the sample specify the same CDR3. The gene calls are TRBV4-2 and TRBJ2-3; D remains unclear. CDR3 length: 13 amino acids. V lost 3 bases and J 4 bases, leaving 8 bases between the germline ends. Germline V lookup: CDR1 LGHNA, CDR2 YNFKEQ. The CDR3 DNA is TGTGCCAGCAGCCAGGGCCTAGCAGATACGCAGTATTTT. Translated: CASSQGLADTQYF.

There are many counts of this clone. The chain recombines TRBV28 with TRBJ1-5, with TRBD1 as a possible D gene (6 bases). This CDR3 has 18 amino acids. V dropped 6 bases and J dropped 2 bases, with 23 bases sitting between them. Germline CDR1 MDHEN, CDR2 SYDVKM. The chain's CDR3 is CASSGGLQGPGGNQPQHF. The CDR3 DNA sequence: TGTGCCAGCAGCGGTGGGCTACAGGGACCAGGTGGCAATCAGCCCCAGCATTTT.

The chain combines TRBV2 with TRBJ2-6; unclear D gene. The CDR3 loop spans 15 amino acids. V lost 7 bases to trimming and J lost 0 bases, with 10 bases between them. Germline CDR1 is SNHLY and CDR2 is FYNNEI. This CDR3 reads CASKDESSGANVLTF. As DNA, the CDR3 is TGTGCCAGCAAAGATGAAAGCTCTGGGGCCAACGTCCTGACTTTC. Variable domain in full (rest from reference TRBV2 and TRBJ2-6): EPEVTQTPSHQVTQMGQEVILRCVPISNHLYFYWYRQILGQKVEFLVSFYNNEISEKSEIFDDQFSVERPDGSNFTLKIRSTKLEDSAMYFCASKDESSGANVLTFGAGSRLTVL.

The chain uses TRBV28 and TRBJ2-7; 8 bases line up with TRBD2. The CDR3 loop spans 13 amino acids. Germline V gene lookup returns CDR1 MDHEN and CDR2 SYDVKM. After removal of 7 bases from V and 4 bases from J, the junction contained 6 bases not matched to a gene. CDR3: CASKSGSQYEQYF. CDR3 nucleotide sequence: TGTGCCAGCAAGAGCGGGAGTCAGTACGAGCAGTACTTC. The variable domain in full, completed from reference TRBV28 and TRBJ2-7, reads DVKVTQSSRYLVKRTGEKVFLECVQDMDHENMFWYRQDPGLGLRLIYFSYDVKMKEKGDIPEGYSVSREKKERFSLILESASTNQTSMYLCASKSGSQYEQYFGPGTRLTVT.

The chain links TRBV2 to TRBJ2-7; 8 nucleotides match TRBD2. CDR3 length: 14 amino acids. CDR1 and CDR2 (germline): SNHLY, FYNNEI. The V segment lost 8 bases and the J segment 6 bases; nucleotides outside the gene matches: 12. CDR3 nucleotide sequence: TGTGCCAGCTACGGGACTAGTAAGAAGGCCGAGCAGTACTTC. Protein sequence: CASYGTSKKAEQYF.

The chain links TRBV10-3 to TRBJ2-1; no firm D call. The germline gives CDR1 ENHRY, CDR2 SYGVKD. V shed 2 bases and J shed 6 bases, with 8 bases lying between them. This CDR3 has 13 residues. This chain's CDR3 is CAISEASSNEQFF. CDR3 nucleotides: TGTGCCATCAGTGAGGCGTCTAGCAATGAGCAGTTCTTC.

V usage is TRBV10-2 and J usage is TRBJ2-7; maybe TRBD1 (6 bases). The CDR3 spans 14 residues. V was clipped by 8 bases and J by 3 bases, with 17 bases between them. The V gene's germline CDR1 is WSHSY and CDR2 SAAADI. For the CDR3, the DNA is TGCGCCAGCGCTGGAAGCCAGGGGTACTACGAGCAGTACTTC. This codes for CASAGSQGYYEQYF.